The source of this T cell receptor (beta chain) is a study of blood T cell repertoires in COVID-19. The count of this clone is one. The CDR3 consists of 16 residues. The germline CDR1 and CDR2 sequences are SGHRS and YFSETQ. V shed 0 bases and J shed 9 bases, with 16 bases lying between them. This table comes from immunoSEQ multiplex PCR, and its TCRdb copy is limited to in-frame clones, with some not included. The sample gives 240,000 or so clones, approximately 78% of which show up once; 9.5% to 15% is in the top ten. Sequences were obtained from peripheral blood. The chain links TRBV5-1 to TRBJ1-6; D might be TRBD1 (6 bases). The receptor comes from a woman aged 55 to 70 with active or convalescent COVID-19. CDR3 nucleotide sequence: TGCGCCAGCAGCTTGGCGGCAGGGGATGTGAGTTCACCCCTCCACTTT. It encodes CASSLAAGDVSSPLHF.